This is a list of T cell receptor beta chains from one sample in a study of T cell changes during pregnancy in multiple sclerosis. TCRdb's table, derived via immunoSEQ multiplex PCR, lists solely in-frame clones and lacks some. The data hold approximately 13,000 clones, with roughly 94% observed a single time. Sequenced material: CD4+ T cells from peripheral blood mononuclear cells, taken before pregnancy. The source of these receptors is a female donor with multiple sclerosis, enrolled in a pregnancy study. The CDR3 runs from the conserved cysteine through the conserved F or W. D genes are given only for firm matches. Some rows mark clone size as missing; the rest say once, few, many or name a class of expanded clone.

CDR3 DNA: TGTGCCAGCATCGAGGTGGCGGGGCGCAACACTGAAGCTTTCTTT
CDR3 protein: CASIEVAGRNTEAFF
clone size: -
J gene: TRBJ1-1
D gene: -
V gene: TRBV6-5

CDR3 DNA: TGTGCCAGCAGCTTACCCGGCAACAGCTATGGCTACACCTTC
CDR3 protein: CASSLPGNSYGYTF
clone size: once
J gene: TRBJ1-2
D gene: -
V gene: TRBV7-9

CDR3 DNA: TGCAGCGTTGTGGGAGTGAACACTGAAGCTTTCTTT
CDR3 protein: CSVVGVNTEAFF
clone size: -
J gene: TRBJ1-1
D gene: -
V gene: TRBV29-1

CDR3 DNA: TGTGCCAGCAGCCTAACAGGGGACTATGGCTACACCTTC
CDR3 protein: CASSLTGDYGYTF
clone size: -
J gene: TRBJ1-2
D gene: TRBD1
V gene: TRBV7-3

CDR3 DNA: TGTGCCAGCAGCTTGGAAAGGTCCTCCCCGGGAGAGACCCAGTACTTC
CDR3 protein: CASSLERSSPGETQYF
clone size: -
J gene: TRBJ2-5
D gene: -
V gene: TRBV5-4

CDR3 DNA: TGTGCCAGCAGCCCACAGGGTTTGGTCGAGCAGTACTTC
CDR3 protein: CASSPQGLVEQYF
clone size: -
J gene: TRBJ2-7
D gene: -
V gene: TRBV11-2

CDR3 DNA: TGTGCCTGGAGTGTACATAGGACAGGGATGGTGTACGAGCAGTACTTC
CDR3 protein: CAWSVHRTGMVYEQYF
clone size: -
J gene: TRBJ2-7
D gene: TRBD1
V gene: TRBV30

CDR3 DNA: TGTGCCAGCAGTTTCGGTAGAGATAACTATGGCTACACCTTC
CDR3 protein: CASSFGRDNYGYTF
clone size: once
J gene: TRBJ1-2
D gene: -
V gene: TRBV28

CDR3 DNA: TGTGCCAGTAGTATAGACCGAGACAGGGCTTTCTACGAGCAGTACTTC
CDR3 protein: CASSIDRDRAFYEQYF
clone size: -
J gene: TRBJ2-7
D gene: TRBD1
V gene: TRBV19

CDR3 DNA: TGTGCCAGTAGACCACAGGGGAGGGAGACCCAGTACTTC
CDR3 protein: CASRPQGRETQYF
clone size: few
J gene: TRBJ2-5
D gene: -
V gene: TRBV19

CDR3 DNA: TGCGCCAGCAGTCAGCGGACAGTAAACACCGGGGAGCTGTTTTTT
CDR3 protein: CASSQRTVNTGELFF
clone size: -
J gene: TRBJ2-2
D gene: -
V gene: TRBV5-1

CDR3 DNA: TGTGCCAGTAGTAGGGACAGGGGATCCAGCTCCTACGAGCAGTACTTC
CDR3 protein: CASSRDRGSSSYEQYF
clone size: -
J gene: TRBJ2-7
D gene: TRBD1
V gene: TRBV19

CDR3 DNA: TGTGCCAGCAGTGACCGGTTTCAGGCGCGTTTC
CDR3 protein: CASSDRFQARF
clone size: -
J gene: TRBJ2-7
D gene: -
V gene: TRBV6-1

CDR3 DNA: TGTGCCAGTAGTACGTTTCGGGACAGGGATTCACCCCTCCACTTT
CDR3 protein: CASSTFRDRDSPLHF
clone size: -
J gene: TRBJ1-6
D gene: TRBD1
V gene: TRBV19

CDR3 DNA: TGTGCCAGCAGTTATCTTAGCCCCCAAGATACGCAGTATTTT
CDR3 protein: CASSYLSPQDTQYF
clone size: -
J gene: TRBJ2-3
D gene: -
V gene: TRBV6-5

CDR3 DNA: TGCGCCAGCAGCTCCCAGGGGTCCTCCTACAATGAGCAGTTCTTC
CDR3 protein: CASSSQGSSYNEQFF
clone size: -
J gene: TRBJ2-1
D gene: -
V gene: TRBV5-1

CDR3 DNA: TGTGCCAGTAGTACTCGTATTTCCAAAAACATTCAGTACTTC
CDR3 protein: CASSTRISKNIQYF
clone size: -
J gene: TRBJ2-4
D gene: -
V gene: TRBV19

CDR3 DNA: TGCGCCAGCAGCGTAGCGGGACAGGGATATCAGCCCCAGCATTTT
CDR3 protein: CASSVAGQGYQPQHF
clone size: once
J gene: TRBJ1-5
D gene: TRBD1
V gene: TRBV5-1

CDR3 DNA: TGTGCCAGCAGTCCCGGGACAGGGGGCCTTGTCTCCTACGAGCAGTACTTC
CDR3 protein: CASSPGTGGLVSYEQYF
clone size: -
J gene: TRBJ2-7
D gene: TRBD1
V gene: TRBV5-6

CDR3 DNA: TGTGCCTGGAGCGCCCTGTACGGGGGATACGAGCAGTACTTC
CDR3 protein: CAWSALYGGYEQYF
clone size: -
J gene: TRBJ2-7
D gene: -
V gene: TRBV30

CDR3 DNA: TGTGCCAGCAGTTTTTCGCAGGGAAACTACGAGCAGTACTTC
CDR3 protein: CASSFSQGNYEQYF
clone size: -
J gene: TRBJ2-7
D gene: -
V gene: TRBV27

CDR3 DNA: TGTGCCAGTAGTGAGCTAGCGGGGGGGCGGGGCACAGATACGCAGTATTTT
CDR3 protein: CASSELAGGRGTDTQYF
clone size: -
J gene: TRBJ2-3
D gene: TRBD2
V gene: TRBV19

CDR3 DNA: TGTGCCATCACCCAAGTGGGAGGGGGGATCACTGAAGCTTTCTTT
CDR3 protein: CAITQVGGGITEAFF
clone size: -
J gene: TRBJ1-1
D gene: -
V gene: TRBV10-3

CDR3 DNA: TGTGCCAGTTCCACCAACCAAAACAGGGGGAGCTCCTATAATTCACCCCTCCACTTT
CDR3 protein: CASSTNQNRGSSYNSPLHF
clone size: -
J gene: TRBJ1-6
D gene: TRBD1
V gene: TRBV19

CDR3 DNA: TGTGCCAGCAGCGTAGGGGGCAGTCCGTCTAACTATGGCTACACCTTC
CDR3 protein: CASSVGGSPSNYGYTF
clone size: -
J gene: TRBJ1-2
D gene: -
V gene: TRBV9

CDR3 DNA: TGTGCCAGCTACCCGAGGAGGAACACTGAAGCTTTCTTT
CDR3 protein: CASYPRRNTEAFF
clone size: -
J gene: TRBJ1-1
D gene: -
V gene: TRBV6-5

CDR3 DNA: TGTGCCAGCAGCTCCGCAGGTCCCAATCAGCCCCAGCATTTT
CDR3 protein: CASSSAGPNQPQHF
clone size: -
J gene: TRBJ1-5
D gene: -
V gene: TRBV11-1

CDR3 DNA: TGTGCCACCTTCGGGGGGGCTGGAGACTACAATGAGCAGTTCTTC
CDR3 protein: CATFGGAGDYNEQFF
clone size: -
J gene: TRBJ2-1
D gene: TRBD2
V gene: TRBV2

CDR3 DNA: TGTGCCAGCAGAAGGACAGGGGGCATGGGCGAGCAGTACTTC
CDR3 protein: CASRRTGGMGEQYF
clone size: -
J gene: TRBJ2-7
D gene: TRBD1
V gene: TRBV2

CDR3 DNA: TGTGCCAGCAGTGACAGGCTCTCTGGAAACACCATATATTTT
CDR3 protein: CASSDRLSGNTIYF
clone size: -
J gene: TRBJ1-3
D gene: -
V gene: TRBV7-9

CDR3 DNA: TGTGCCACCAGCAGAGGCGGACAGGGCGGTCAGCCCCAGCATTTT
CDR3 protein: CATSRGGQGGQPQHF
clone size: -
J gene: TRBJ1-5
D gene: TRBD1
V gene: TRBV15

CDR3 DNA: TGTGCCTGTCTTGGAGCCTTCTCCGGGTCGGATGGCTACACCTTC
CDR3 protein: CACLGAFSGSDGYTF
clone size: -
J gene: TRBJ1-2
D gene: -
V gene: TRBV30

CDR3 DNA: TGTGCCAGCAGCCCCCGATGGAGCGGGGCTGGAAATGAGCAGTTCTTC
CDR3 protein: CASSPRWSGAGNEQFF
clone size: -
J gene: TRBJ2-1
D gene: TRBD2
V gene: TRBV7-2

CDR3 DNA: TGCGCCAGCAGTGAGAAGGGGGGTCCAGGGGGGAACTCCTACAATGAGCAGTTCTTC
CDR3 protein: CASSEKGGPGGNSYNEQFF
clone size: -
J gene: TRBJ2-1
D gene: -
V gene: TRBV10-2

CDR3 DNA: TGTGCCTGGAGAGTAGTTGACACGTACTCTGGAAACACCATATATTTT
CDR3 protein: CAWRVVDTYSGNTIYF
clone size: -
J gene: TRBJ1-3
D gene: -
V gene: TRBV30

CDR3 DNA: TGTGCCAGCAGTGACCCTTTGGGGGGGAGCACCGGGGAGCTGTTTTTT
CDR3 protein: CASSDPLGGSTGELFF
clone size: -
J gene: TRBJ2-2
D gene: TRBD2
V gene: TRBV6-1

CDR3 DNA: TGTGCCTGGGGAAACGAGGGACAGGGGAACTTCTACGAGCAGTACTTC
CDR3 protein: CAWGNEGQGNFYEQYF
clone size: -
J gene: TRBJ2-7
D gene: TRBD1
V gene: TRBV30

CDR3 DNA: TGCGCCAGCAGCTCCCACCAGACAGGGGCGGATACGCAGTATTTT
CDR3 protein: CASSSHQTGADTQYF
clone size: -
J gene: TRBJ2-3
D gene: TRBD1
V gene: TRBV5-1

CDR3 DNA: TGTGCCAGCAGCTTCGACCCCGGCCGGGGGAATGAGCAGTTCTTC
CDR3 protein: CASSFDPGRGNEQFF
clone size: -
J gene: TRBJ2-1
D gene: -
V gene: TRBV7-9

CDR3 DNA: TGTGCCAGCAGCTCTCCGAGCCCAACTGAGGGCAATCAGCCCCAGCATTTT
CDR3 protein: CASSSPSPTEGNQPQHF
clone size: -
J gene: TRBJ1-5
D gene: -
V gene: TRBV7-2

CDR3 DNA: TGCGCCAGCAGCCAAGACCACCCGGGGGGGCGGGTGGCTTTCTTT
CDR3 protein: CASSQDHPGGRVAFF
clone size: -
J gene: TRBJ1-1
D gene: -
V gene: TRBV4-1

CDR3 DNA: TGTGCCAGCAGCTTAGATTCGGCAGGTAGCTCCTACAATGAGCAGTTCTTC
CDR3 protein: CASSLDSAGSSYNEQFF
clone size: -
J gene: TRBJ2-1
D gene: -
V gene: TRBV11-2

CDR3 DNA: TGCGCCAGCAGCTTGCCGGGATCGACAGGGGATATCACTGAAGCTTTCTTT
CDR3 protein: CASSLPGSTGDITEAFF
clone size: -
J gene: TRBJ1-1
D gene: TRBD1
V gene: TRBV5-1

CDR3 DNA: TGTGCCAGCAGTGAGGGCCCCCAGGTGACTGGGGCCAACGTCCTGACTTTC
CDR3 protein: CASSEGPQVTGANVLTF
clone size: -
J gene: TRBJ2-6
D gene: -
V gene: TRBV25-1

CDR3 DNA: TGTGCCAGTAGTATCCGGGGACAACTCACAGATACGCAGTATTTT
CDR3 protein: CASSIRGQLTDTQYF
clone size: -
J gene: TRBJ2-3
D gene: -
V gene: TRBV19

CDR3 DNA: TGCGCCAGCAGCCCGGGACAGATGAACACTGAAGCTTTCTTT
CDR3 protein: CASSPGQMNTEAFF
clone size: -
J gene: TRBJ1-1
D gene: TRBD1
V gene: TRBV5-1